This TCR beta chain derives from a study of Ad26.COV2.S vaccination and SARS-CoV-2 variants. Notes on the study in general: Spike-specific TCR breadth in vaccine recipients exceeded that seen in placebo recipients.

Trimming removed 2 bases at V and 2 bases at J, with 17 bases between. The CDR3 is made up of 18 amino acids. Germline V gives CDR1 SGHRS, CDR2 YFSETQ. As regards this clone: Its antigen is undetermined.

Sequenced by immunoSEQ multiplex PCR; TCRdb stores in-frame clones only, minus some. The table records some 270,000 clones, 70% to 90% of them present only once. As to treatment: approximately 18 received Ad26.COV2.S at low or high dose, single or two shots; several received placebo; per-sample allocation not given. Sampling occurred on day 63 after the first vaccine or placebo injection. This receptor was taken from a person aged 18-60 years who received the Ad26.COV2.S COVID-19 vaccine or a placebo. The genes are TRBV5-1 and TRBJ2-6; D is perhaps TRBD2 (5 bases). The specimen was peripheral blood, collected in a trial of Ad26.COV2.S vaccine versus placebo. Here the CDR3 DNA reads TGCGCCAGCAGCTTTTCCGAAACAAGTAGCGCTGGGGCCAACGTCCTGACTTTC. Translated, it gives CASSFSETSSAGANVLTF.